This entry concerns a single T cell receptor (beta chain). The V end lost 1 base, the J end lost 6 bases, and 17 bases lay between the germline ends. The CDR3 is made up of 16 amino acids. Per the germline V gene, CDR1 is KGHSH and CDR2 is LQKENI. Methods used by the authors: The assay estimated nucleated cells by amplifying reference gene primers. Produced via immunoSEQ multiplex PCR; TCRdb's table is partial and in-frame only. V, J and clone size derive from that table, while D and trimming were established from the DNA sequence. The sample consists of just over 200,000 clones, 85% to 90% of them appearing once. This record comes from a study of blood T cell repertoires in COVID-19. About the study: Samples of COVID-19 (acute and convalescent) were obtained from the United States, Italy and Spain. In each case, the material was cDNA or gDNA derived from T cells, B-cell-depleted T cells, or PBMCs.

The TCR originated in a man aged 80 or over with acute or convalescent COVID-19. Sequenced: peripheral blood. This chain links TRBV18 with TRBJ2-3; maybe TRBD2 (6 bases). CDR3 DNA sequence: TGTGCCAGCTCACCACGGAGGGGCATCGAAGGGGATACGCAGTATTTT. This encodes CASSPRRGIEGDTQYF.